One sample yielded the 27 T cell receptor beta chains listed below, sequenced in a study of post-analysis software for immune sequencing data. Study outcomes and limitations: Five TRBV segments, including TRBV5-6, TRBV5-1 and TRBV20-1, were more frequent in patients than controls.

No antigen is known for these receptors. The library was made from cDNA and included unique molecular identifiers. TCRdb reprocessed the PCR reads with MiXCR, giving one entry per CDR3 protein. The sample holds about 770,000 distinct CDR3 sequences, 46% seen once. The sequenced sample consisted of blood. The source of these receptors is a girl aged 5-17 years with multiple sclerosis.

On this clonotype: Being one base from a much bigger clone, this may be a read error. DNA of the CDR3: TGTGCCAGCTCCGGCGCGGGGGGCCGAGAGACCCAGTACTTC. Translated, it gives CASSGAGGRETQYF. The chain uses TRBV2 and TRBJ2-5; 8 bases fit TRBD2. This CDR3 has 14 residues. Germline values: CDR1 SNHLY, CDR2 FYNNEI. V gave up 8 bases and J gave up 4 bases; unmatched junction bases: 9.

The rearrangement uses TRBV12-3 or TRBV12-4 and TRBJ1-2, with 9 nucleotides matching TRBD1. Germline trimming cut 5 bases from V and 1 base from J; bases unmatched to any gene: 5. The length of the CDR3 is 15 residues. DNA of the CDR3: TGTGCCAGCAGTGTATGGACAGGGGATAACTATGGCTACACCTTC. Translated, it gives CASSVWTGDNYGYTF.

The J gene is TRBJ1-2, the V gene TRBV5-1; D is ambiguous. The CDR3 extends over 12 amino acids. Germline-derived CDR1 and CDR2 are SGHRS and YFSETQ. The V end was cut by 0 bases, the J end by 8 bases, with 8 bases between. The CDR3 is CASSLESVGYTF. The CDR3 region has the DNA TGCGCCAGCAGCTTGGAGTCCGTGGGCTACACCTTC.

The genes are TRBV10-3 and TRBJ2-7; D is unclear. V was pared by 1 base and J by 5 bases, with 3 bases between. This CDR3 region has 11 residues. Germline CDR1 and CDR2: ENHRY and SYGVKD. CDR3 coding DNA: TGTGCCATCAGTGAGTGCGACGAGCAGTACTTC. Translated: CAISECDEQYF.

This chain joins TRBV3-1 and TRBJ2-5; D is perhaps TRBD2 (6 bases). CDR3 length equals 15 residues. With 0 bases removed from V and 2 bases from J, the gap between germline ends came to 10 bases. Germline CDR1 and CDR2: LGHDT and YNNKEL (reference sequence). CDR3 sequence reads: CASSQEGRGQETQYF. CDR3 sequence (DNA): TGTGCCAGCAGCCAAGAGGGACGGGGGCAAGAGACCCAGTACTTC.

DNA of the CDR3: TGCGCCAGCAGCCAGCGGGACACCACAACTAATGAAAAACTGTTTTTT. It encodes CASSQRDTTTNEKLFF. The rearrangement uses TRBV5-1 and TRBJ1-4; D is possibly TRBD1 (6 bases). The CDR3 is 16 residues long. V lost 4 bases and J lost 0, with 13 bases in between. Per germline, CDR1 SGHRS and CDR2 YFSETQ.

As to this clonotype: A read error may produce the germline difference seen at one junction end. The chain has TRBV11-1 and TRBJ2-3; TRBD2 matches at 7 bases. CDR3 length: 17 amino acids. In germline, CDR1 is SGHAT, CDR2 FQDESV (reference sequence). CDR3 nucleotide sequence: TGTGCCAGCAGCTCGCCTTCCCGCGGGAGTCACCCAGATATGCAGTATTTT. Residues: CASSSPSRGSHPDMQYF.

The chain uses TRBV28 and TRBJ1-2; no clear D gene. Germline lookup yields CDR1 MDHEN and CDR2 SYDVKM. The length of the CDR3 is 15 residues. V lost 5 bases and J lost 0, with 13 bases in between. This chain's CDR3 is CASSPPGDSNYGYTF. Written as DNA, the CDR3 is TGTGCCAGCAGTCCTCCAGGTGATTCTAACTATGGCTACACCTTC.

V is TRBV28 and J is TRBJ2-1; 10 bases are a match to TRBD1. CDR3 length: 15 amino acids. The junction had 6 bases not matched to a gene; V was cut back by 6 bases and J by 4 bases. Per the germline V gene, CDR1 is MDHEN and CDR2 is SYDVKM. The CDR3 protein is CASSLRTGGYNEQFF. The CDR3 coding sequence is TGTGCCAGCAGCCTCAGGACAGGGGGTTACAATGAGCAGTTCTTC. Based on the CDR3 plus reference TRBV28 and TRBJ2-1, the full variable domain is DVKVTQSSRYLVKRTGEKVFLECVQDMDHENMFWYRQDPGLGLRLIYFSYDVKMKEKGDIPEGYSVSREKKERFSLILESASTNQTSMYLCASSLRTGGYNEQFFGPGTRLTVL.

Worth noting for this clonotype: The junction does not match germline at one end; this may be a read error. This chain uses TRBV18 with TRBJ1-2, with D perhaps matching TRBD1 (6 bases). CDR3 length: 16 residues. Germline CDR1 and CDR2: KGHSH and LQKENI. The CDR3 loop is CVSSPPDRPHNYGYTF. The CDR3 region has the DNA TGTGTCAGCTCACCACCGGACAGACCCCACAACTATGGCTACACCTTC.

The chain has TRBV24-1 and TRBJ2-1, with D unclear. Germline CDR1 is KGHDR and CDR2 is SFDVKD. V was clipped by 4 bases and J by 7 bases, with 10 bases between them. CDR3 length: 13 amino acids. This CDR3 is CATSEGLGNEQFF. The DNA of the CDR3 is TGTGCCACCAGTGAGGGTCTTGGTAATGAGCAGTTCTTC.

This clonotype has just a few counts. One end of the junction is discordant with germline, which a read error may explain. The J gene is TRBJ2-3, the V gene TRBV7-9; tentative D call: TRBD1 (6 bases). The CDR3 spans 13 residues. Germline V gene data show CDR1 as SEHNR and CDR2 as FQNEAQ (reference sequence). CDR3: CAEQDRSTDTQYF. CDR3 nucleotides: TGCGCCGAACAGGACAGAAGCACAGATACGCAGTATTTT.

For the CDR3, the DNA is TGCAGTGCTAGAGCAGTGAGTGATACGCAGTATTTT. Translating it yields CSARAVSDTQYF. This chain connects TRBV20-1 to TRBJ2-3; no clear D. The CDR3 is made up of 12 amino acids. Germline CDR1 DFQATT, CDR2 SNEGSKA (reference sequence). Trimming removed 1 base at V and 6 bases at J, with 8 bases between.

This rearrangement joins TRBV20-1 to TRBJ2-7; 12 bases fit TRBD1. CDR3 length: 18 residues. CDR1 DFQATT and CDR2 SNEGSKA come from the germline V gene (reference sequence). Trimming took 6 bases from V and 4 from J; bases not matched to a gene: 19. The CDR3 bases are TGCAGTGCACAAACCGGGACAGGGGGCGCGCTTTGGGATTACGAGCAGTACTTC. This translates into CSAQTGTGGALWDYEQYF.

The chain has TRBV29-1 and TRBJ2-1, with 7 bases lining up with TRBD1. The CDR3 consists of 18 residues. With 0 bases clipped from V and 6 bases from J, the junction kept 17 bases outside the gene matches. The germline V gene has CDR1 SQVTM and CDR2 ANQGSEA. The CDR3 region is CSVEDWATGPLMGNEQFF. The CDR3 nucleotides are TGCAGCGTTGAAGATTGGGCGACAGGGCCCTTGATGGGCAATGAGCAGTTCTTC.

This clonotype was seen a few times. At one of its ends the junction is not consistent with the germline gene, which may arise from a read error. This chain links TRBV28 with TRBJ2-7; D not certain. Germline V lookup: CDR1 MDHEN, CDR2 SYDVKM. The CDR3 totals 16 residues. In DNA, the CDR3 is TGTGCCAGCAGTTTTGAAGGTGGAAGGTTCTCCGACGAGCAGTACTTC. Protein product: CASSFEGGRFSDEQYF.

This clonotype was detected only a few times. The chain uses TRBV6-5 and TRBJ2-3; D unclear. The CDR3 totals 14 residues. Germline assignment: CDR1 MNHEY and CDR2 SVGAGI. The germline V and J ends were trimmed by 7 bases and 2 bases, with 13 bases remaining between them. The CDR3 nucleotides are TGTGCCAGCACCTCCTGGTCAAACACAGATACGCAGTATTTT. Residues: CASTSWSNTDTQYF.

The CDR3 is CSAGRGRERGNNEQYF. The CDR3 nucleotides are TGCAGTGCTGGAAGAGGGAGGGAGCGGGGGAACAATGAGCAGTATTTT. This rearrangement joins TRBV20-1 to TRBJ1-1; the match to TRBD2 covers 8 bases. The J call may be incorrect, as the DNA end agrees better with TRBJ2-3. The CDR3 spans 16 residues. Germline V CDR1 and CDR2: DFQATT, SNEGSKA (reference sequence).

CDR3 region: CSAPGTVTYEQYF. For the CDR3, the DNA is TGCAGTGCACCCGGGACCGTGACCTACGAGCAGTACTTC. The chain links TRBV20-1 to TRBJ2-5, with D perhaps being TRBD1 or TRBD2 (5 bases each). The last part of the DNA fits TRBJ2-7 better; the J call may be wrong. Germline V gene lookup returns CDR1 DFQATT and CDR2 SNEGSKA (reference sequence). The CDR3 spans 13 residues.

The V call is TRBV4-3, the J call TRBJ2-5; possibly TRBD1 for D (6 bases). Trimming removed 1 base at V and 1 base at J, with 16 bases between. This CDR3 contains 17 residues. Germline CDR1 reads LGHNA; CDR2 reads YSLEER. CDR3 DNA: TGCGCCAGCAGCCAAGTTTCCCCCGGACAGTCCCAAGAGACCCAGTACTTC. Protein: CASSQVSPGQSQETQYF.

The chain links TRBV6-5 to TRBJ2-5, with 11 bases matching TRBD2. There are 15 residues in the CDR3. J gave up 2 bases and V 6 bases, and 5 bases lay outside the gene matches. The germline CDR1 and CDR2 sequences are MNHEY and SVGAGI. This CDR3 is CASRKLAGEQETQYF. The CDR3 region has the DNA TGTGCCAGCAGGAAACTAGCGGGAGAGCAAGAGACCCAGTACTTC.

V is TRBV27 and J is TRBJ2-1; the D gene is possibly TRBD1 (6 bases). The end of the DNA fits TRBJ2-7 better, so the J call may be wrong. The CDR3 contains 19 residues. Germline V gene data show CDR1 as MNHEY and CDR2 as SMNVEV (reference sequence). DNA of the CDR3: TGTGCCACCCAGAGGTTATTCGGACAACAGGGTGGCTCCTACAATGAGCAGTACTTC. This encodes CATQRLFGQQGGSYNEQYF.

This CDR3 is CASSVAPTVREHYGYTF. The CDR3 DNA reads TGTGCCAGCAGCGTAGCCCCCACGGTCAGAGAACACTATGGCTACACCTTC. J is TRBJ1-2 and V is TRBV9; no firm D call. Germline CDR1 reads SGDLS; CDR2 reads YYNGEE. Between the trimmed V and J ends, which lost 0 bases and 3 bases, there was a span of 18 bases. This CDR3 is 17 amino acids long.

The chain carries TRBV7-6 and TRBJ2-1; the match to TRBD2 covers 12 bases. Germline V gene sequence: CDR1 SGHVS, CDR2 FNYEAQ. CDR3 length: 17 amino acids. V shed 1 base and J 5 bases; nucleotides not matched to a gene: 6. The CDR3: CASSLVSSGRAHNEQFF. For the CDR3, the DNA is TGTGCCAGCAGCTTAGTTTCTAGCGGGAGGGCCCACAATGAGCAGTTCTTC.

The sample holds a few counts of this clonotype. The chain combines TRBV29-1 with TRBJ1-2, with D uncertain. The V gene lost 4 bases and the J gene lost 8 bases, with 5 bases spanning the gap. The germline CDR1 and CDR2 sequences are SQVTM and ANQGSEA. The CDR3 consists of 9 residues. The CDR3 reads CSVVGGYTF. CDR3 sequence (DNA): TGCAGCGTTGTGGGGGGCTACACCTTC.

This clonotype was counted a few times. This chain links TRBV7-2 with TRBJ2-3, with D uncertain. Germline V gene data show CDR1 as SGHTA and CDR2 as FQGNSA. V lost 5 bases, J lost 0 bases, and 15 bases lay in between. CDR3 length equals 16 residues. In nucleotides, the CDR3 is TGTGCCAGCAGCCCTATAGCTGATTCTAGCACAGATACGCAGTATTTT. As protein: CASSPIADSSTDTQYF.

This clonotype was observed a few times. V and J are TRBV7-6 and TRBJ2-3; a weak D match, TRBD2 (5 bases). The germline CDR1 and CDR2 sequences are SGHVS and FNYEAQ. Trimming took 3 bases from V and 4 from J, leaving 11 bases between them. This CDR3 comprises 14 residues. The CDR3 spells CASSFQDSADTQYF. CDR3 bases: TGTGCCAGCAGCTTTCAGGACTCGGCAGATACGCAGTATTTT.